Presented here are 21 T cell receptor beta chains from one specimen sequenced in a study of graft-versus-host responses after intestinal transplantation. These receptors lack a known antigen. The method was immunoSEQ multiplex PCR; TCRdb's version includes in-frame clones alone and lacks a portion of them. The table records about 110,000 clones, approximately 90% of them present only once. The source was unstimulated CD4+ T cells sorted from spleen or lymph node cells, collected before transplant. The receptors were gathered from a human donor who was the organ donor for an intestinal transplant.

The chain links TRBV11-2 to TRBJ1-2, with 7 bases fitting TRBD1. The CDR3 is made up of 15 amino acids. V lost 1 base and J lost 7; bases outside the gene matches: 9. Germline V gives CDR1 SGHAT, CDR2 FQNNGV. CDR3 DNA sequence: TGTGCCAGCAGCTTAGGACAGGGACGGTCGGCTGGCTACACCTTC. It specifies CASSLGQGRSAGYTF.

The V gene is TRBV30, the J gene TRBJ1-3; D might be TRBD1 (5 bases). From germline, CDR1 is GTSNPN and CDR2 SVGIG (reference sequence). V was trimmed by 5 bases and J by 2 bases, leaving 16 bases between them. This CDR3 is 15 amino acids long. In nucleotides, the CDR3 is TGTGCCTGGGGGAAAGGAGGGGCTGCTGGAAACACCATATATTTT. This encodes CAWGKGGAAGNTIYF.

The chain combines TRBV5-1 with TRBJ2-3; 12 bases are a match to TRBD2. The CDR3 extends over 16 amino acids. The J segment lost 0 bases and the V segment lost 4 bases, leaving 3 bases of the junction unmatched. The germline CDR1 and CDR2 sequences are SGHRS and YFSETQ. CDR3 nucleotides: TGCGCCAGCAGCGCCGGGACTAGCGGGAGCACAGATACGCAGTATTTT. Its translation is CASSAGTSGSTDTQYF.

This chain links TRBV6-1 with TRBJ2-7; TRBD2 matches at 9 bases. The CDR3 loop spans 15 amino acids. The ends lost 6 bases at V and 5 bases at J; junction bases unmatched: 11. Germline CDR1 reads MNHNS; CDR2 reads SASEGT. CDR3 coding DNA: TGTGCCAGCAGGCGTATAGCGGGAGCGCGGAACGAGCAGTACTTC. Translated: CASRRIAGARNEQYF.

The chain couples TRBV5-6 to TRBJ1-2; D not resolved. The CDR3 sequence is 13 residues long. CDR1 SGHDT and CDR2 YYEEEE come from the germline V gene. The germline V and J ends were trimmed by 1 base and 1 base, with 5 bases remaining between them. The CDR3 bases are TGTGCCAGCAGCTTGAAGGTTAACTATGGCTACACCTTC. Its protein is CASSLKVNYGYTF.

The rearrangement joins TRBV19 to TRBJ2-3, with TRBD2 matching over 15 bases. Trimming cost V 3 bases and J 1 base; bases outside gene matches: 8. Per the germline V gene, CDR1 is LNHDA and CDR2 is SQIVND (reference sequence). The CDR3 has 19 residues. DNA of the CDR3: TGTGCCAGTAGTATTGGAAGGACTAGCGGGAGGGGAGGCACAGATACGCAGTATTTT. This sequence encodes CASSIGRTSGRGGTDTQYF. Full variable domain (remainder filled in from reference TRBV19 and TRBJ2-3): DGGITQSPKYLFRKEGQNVTLSCEQNLNHDAMYWYRQDPGQGLRLIYYSQIVNDFQKGDIAEGYSVSREKKESFPLTVTSAQKNPTAFYLCASSIGRTSGRGGTDTQYFGPGTRLTVL.

J is TRBJ2-7 and V is TRBV7-8, with a possible D match to TRBD1 (5 bases). The V gene's germline CDR1 is SGHVS and CDR2 FQNEAQ. Trimming shortened V by 5 bases and J by 2 bases, and 19 bases separated the two germline ends. This CDR3 has 16 amino acids. The CDR3 DNA is TGTGCCAGCAGCCCAAGCTCAGGGTTCCGGGCCTACGAGCAGTACTTC. This codes for CASSPSSGFRAYEQYF. Full variable domain (rest looked up from reference TRBV7-8 and TRBJ2-7): GAGVSQSPRYKVAKRGQDVALRCDPISGHVSLFWYQQALGQGPEFLTYFQNEAQLDKSGLPSDRFFAERPEGSVSTLKIQRTQQEDSAVYLCASSPSSGFRAYEQYFGPGTRLTVT.

This clone came up a few times. The chain combines TRBV7-2 with TRBJ1-5, with 7 nucleotides matching TRBD1. Trimming cost V 4 bases and J 4 bases; bases outside gene matches: 1. The CDR3 length is 13 residues. CDR1 SGHTA and CDR2 FQGNSA come from the germline V gene. This CDR3 is CASSWDRNQPQHF. CDR3 bases: TGTGCCAGCAGCTGGGACAGAAATCAGCCCCAGCATTTT.

V usage is TRBV6-1 and J usage is TRBJ1-1; D not resolved. The CDR3 covers 15 residues. The V and J ends lost 3 bases and 2 bases respectively, with 13 bases between them. Germline CDR1 is MNHNS and CDR2 is SASEGT. CDR3 in amino acids: CASSDSGLTNTEAFF. The CDR3 DNA sequence: TGTGCCAGCAGTGATTCGGGTCTAACTAACACTGAAGCTTTCTTT.

This clone was seen just once. The DNA for the CDR3 is TGCGCCAGCAGAAGGGATGACAATCAGCCCCAGCATTTT. Residues: CASRRDDNQPQHF. The chain joins TRBV5-1 to TRBJ1-5, with D unclear. Germline V gives CDR1 SGHRS, CDR2 YFSETQ. CDR3 length: 13 residues. Trimming took off 5 bases at V and 3 bases at J, with 9 bases between the two ends.

This clone was counted once. The rearrangement links TRBV6-1 to TRBJ1-1; weak D call: TRBD1 (5 bases). V lost 8 bases and J 11 bases, leaving 18 bases between the germline ends. The CDR3 totals 12 residues. Germline CDR1 MNHNS, CDR2 SASEGT. CDR3 residues: CASGAGLSVAFF. The CDR3 DNA sequence: TGTGCCAGCGGGGCAGGGTTGTCTGTGGCTTTCTTT.

The chain joins TRBV2 to TRBJ2-5, with a possible D match to TRBD2 (6 bases). The CDR3 covers 13 residues. Germline V gene lookup returns CDR1 SNHLY and CDR2 FYNNEI. The V and J ends lost 5 bases and 7 bases respectively, with 14 bases between them. In nucleotides, the CDR3 is TGTGCCAGCAGTCTGGGACTGAGAGGGACCCAGTACTTC. This gives the protein CASSLGLRGTQYF.

The gene calls are TRBV4-3 and TRBJ2-7; D gene unclear. Trimming shortened V by 7 bases and J by 4 bases, and 8 bases separated the two germline ends. CDR1 and CDR2 (germline): LGHNA, YSLEER. This CDR3 is 11 amino acids long. The CDR3 reads CASTWSYEQYF. The DNA for the CDR3 is TGCGCCAGCACCTGGAGTTACGAGCAGTACTTC.

The chain uses TRBV7-6 and TRBJ2-1; 8 bases fit TRBD1. V gave up 4 bases and J gave up 5 bases; unmatched junction bases: 7. Germline-derived CDR1 and CDR2 are SGHVS and FNYEAQ. The CDR3 has 15 residues. The CDR3: CASSSDRGIDNEQFF. In DNA form, the CDR3 reads TGTGCCAGCAGCTCCGACAGGGGAATAGACAATGAGCAGTTCTTC.

The gene calls are TRBV27 and TRBJ2-7, with D unresolved. Trimming left V 6 bases short and J 7 bases short, with 13 bases between. The germline gives CDR1 MNHEY, CDR2 SMNVEV (reference sequence). The CDR3 extends over 12 amino acids. CDR3: CASSPDLREQYF. The CDR3 nucleotides are TGTGCCAGCAGCCCGGACCTCAGGGAGCAGTACTTC.

The CDR3 spells CASSIGPGSYNEQFF. The CDR3 coding sequence is TGTGCCAGTAGTATAGGCCCAGGCTCCTACAATGAGCAGTTCTTC. The chain is built from TRBV19 and TRBJ2-1; the D is unclear. CDR3 length: 15 residues. Between the trimmed V and J ends, which lost 1 base and 0 bases, there was a span of 7 bases. Germline lookup yields CDR1 LNHDA and CDR2 SQIVND (reference sequence).

The chain has TRBV15 and TRBJ2-2; D not certain. The V end was cut by 1 base, the J end by 3 bases, with 3 bases between. Germline V gene lookup returns CDR1 LNHNV and CDR2 YYDKDF (reference sequence). The CDR3 has 13 residues. The CDR3 region has the DNA TGTGCCACCAGCAGAGGTGACACCGGGGAGCTGTTTTTT. Protein product: CATSRGDTGELFF.

The count of this clone is one. V gene TRBV9 combines with J gene TRBJ2-2, with 12 bases that match TRBD2. With V trimmed by 3 bases and J by 6 bases, 12 bases remained unmatched. CDR3 length: 18 amino acids. Germline assignment: CDR1 SGDLS and CDR2 YYNGEE. CDR3 region: CASSGRLAGDVKAGELFF. The CDR3, as DNA: TGTGCCAGCAGCGGTCGACTAGCGGGAGACGTTAAGGCCGGGGAGCTGTTTTTT.

The V gene is TRBV2, the J gene TRBJ2-3; D is perhaps TRBD2 (5 bases). Trimming took 6 bases from V and 5 from J, leaving 6 bases between them. The V gene's germline CDR1 is SNHLY and CDR2 FYNNEI. The CDR3 extends over 11 amino acids. The CDR3, as DNA: TGTGCCAGCAGGCGGGTAGATACGCAGTATTTT. It codes for CASRRVDTQYF.

CDR3 sequence (DNA): TGCGCCAGCAGTGAACGGGGGACGGAAGCCTACGAGCAGTACTTC. Protein: CASSERGTEAYEQYF. This chain joins TRBV10-1 and TRBJ2-7; D might be TRBD2 (6 bases). The CDR3 spans 15 residues. Trimming left V 3 bases short and J 2 bases short, with 14 bases between. The germline V gene encodes CDR1 WNHNN and CDR2 SYGVQD (reference sequence).

This chain joins TRBV7-2 and TRBJ2-7, with D perhaps matching TRBD1 (6 bases). In germline, CDR1 is SGHTA, CDR2 FQGNSA. The CDR3 runs 14 residues. With 5 bases removed from V and 1 base from J, the gap between germline ends came to 12 bases. The CDR3 DNA follows: TGTGCCAGCAGCCTATCGACAGGTTCCTACGAGCAGTACTTC. The encoded protein is CASSLSTGSYEQYF.